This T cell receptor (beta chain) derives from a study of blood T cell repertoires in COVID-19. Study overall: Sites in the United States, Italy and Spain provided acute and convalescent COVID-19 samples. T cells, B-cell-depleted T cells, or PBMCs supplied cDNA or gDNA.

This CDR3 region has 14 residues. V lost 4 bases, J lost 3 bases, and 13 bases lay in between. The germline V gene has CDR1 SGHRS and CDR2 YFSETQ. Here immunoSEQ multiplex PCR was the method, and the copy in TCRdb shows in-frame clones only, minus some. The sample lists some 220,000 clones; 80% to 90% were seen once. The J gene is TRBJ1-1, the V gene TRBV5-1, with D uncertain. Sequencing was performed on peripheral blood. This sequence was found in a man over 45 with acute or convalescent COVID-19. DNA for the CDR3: TGCGCCAGCAGCGGCGGGCCTGGGGACACTGAAGCTTTCTTT. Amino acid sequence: CASSGGPGDTEAFF.